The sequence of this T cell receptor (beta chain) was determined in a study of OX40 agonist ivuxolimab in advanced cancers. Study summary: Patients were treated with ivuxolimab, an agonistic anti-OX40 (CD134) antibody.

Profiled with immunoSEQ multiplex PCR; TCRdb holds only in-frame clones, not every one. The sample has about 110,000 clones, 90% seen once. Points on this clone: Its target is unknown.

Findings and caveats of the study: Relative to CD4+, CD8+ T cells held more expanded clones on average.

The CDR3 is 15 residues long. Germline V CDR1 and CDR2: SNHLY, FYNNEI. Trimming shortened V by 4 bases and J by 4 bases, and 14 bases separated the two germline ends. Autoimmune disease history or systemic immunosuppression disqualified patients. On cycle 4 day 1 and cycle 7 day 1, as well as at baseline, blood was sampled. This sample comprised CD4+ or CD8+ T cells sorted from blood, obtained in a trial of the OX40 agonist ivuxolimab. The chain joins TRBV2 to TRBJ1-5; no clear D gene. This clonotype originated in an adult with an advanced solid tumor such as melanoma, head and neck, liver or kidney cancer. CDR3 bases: TGTGCCAGCAGTGCGTGGCAGCGCTTGAATCAGCCCCAGCATTTT. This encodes CASSAWQRLNQPQHF. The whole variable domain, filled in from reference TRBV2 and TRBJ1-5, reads EPEVTQTPSHQVTQMGQEVILRCVPISNHLYFYWYRQILGQKVEFLVSFYNNEISEKSEIFDDQFSVERPDGSNFTLKIRSTKLEDSAMYFCASSAWQRLNQPQHFGDGTRLSIL.